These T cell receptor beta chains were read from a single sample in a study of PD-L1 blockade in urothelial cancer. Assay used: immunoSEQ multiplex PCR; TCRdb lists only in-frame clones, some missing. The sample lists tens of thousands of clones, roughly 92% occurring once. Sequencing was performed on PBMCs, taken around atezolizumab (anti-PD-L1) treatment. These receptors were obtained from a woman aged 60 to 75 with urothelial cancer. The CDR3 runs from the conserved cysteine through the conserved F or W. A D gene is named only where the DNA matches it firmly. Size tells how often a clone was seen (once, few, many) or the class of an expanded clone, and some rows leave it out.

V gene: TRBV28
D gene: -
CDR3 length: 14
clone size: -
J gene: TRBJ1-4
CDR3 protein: CASGPGGSNEKLFF
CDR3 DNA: TGTGCCAGTGGGCCGGGGGGCTCTAATGAAAAACTGTTTTTT

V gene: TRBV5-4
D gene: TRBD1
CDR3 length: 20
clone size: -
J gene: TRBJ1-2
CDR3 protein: CASSPVTRDRGRGLNYGYTF
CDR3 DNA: TGTGCCAGCAGCCCCGTAACTAGAGACAGGGGCAGGGGGTTGAACTATGGCTACACCTTC

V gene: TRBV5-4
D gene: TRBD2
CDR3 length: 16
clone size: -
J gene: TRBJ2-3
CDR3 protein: CASSRPSGRWTDTQYF
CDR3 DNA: TGTGCCAGCAGCCGTCCTAGCGGGAGATGGACAGATACGCAGTATTTT

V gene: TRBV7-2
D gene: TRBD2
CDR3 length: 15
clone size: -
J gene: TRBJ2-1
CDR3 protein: CASSLGLAFYNEQFF
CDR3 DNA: TGTGCCAGCAGCTTGGGACTAGCTTTCTACAATGAGCAGTTCTTC

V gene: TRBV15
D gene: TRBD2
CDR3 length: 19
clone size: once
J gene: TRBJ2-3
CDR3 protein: CATSRDRRGSGRGTDTQYF
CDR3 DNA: TGTGCCACCAGCAGAGATCGTCGTGGGAGCGGGAGAGGTACAGATACGCAGTATTTT

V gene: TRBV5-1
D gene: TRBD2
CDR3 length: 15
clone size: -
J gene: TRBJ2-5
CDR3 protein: CASSVTSGIQETQYF
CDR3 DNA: TGCGCCAGCAGCGTGACTAGCGGGATCCAAGAGACCCAGTACTTC

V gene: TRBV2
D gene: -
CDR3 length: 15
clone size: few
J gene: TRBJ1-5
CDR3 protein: CASSEERGIGQPQHF
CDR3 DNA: TGTGCCAGCAGTGAAGAGAGGGGGATCGGTCAGCCCCAGCATTTT

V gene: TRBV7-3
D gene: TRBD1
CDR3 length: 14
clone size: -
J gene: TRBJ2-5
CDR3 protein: CASSPQQGSETQYF
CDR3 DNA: TGTGCCAGCAGCCCGCAACAGGGGTCGGAGACCCAGTACTTC

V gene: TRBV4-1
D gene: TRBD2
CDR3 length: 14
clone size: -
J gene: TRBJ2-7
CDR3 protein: CASSSGGSIYEQYF
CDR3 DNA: TGCGCCAGCAGCTCTGGCGGGAGTATCTACGAGCAGTACTTC

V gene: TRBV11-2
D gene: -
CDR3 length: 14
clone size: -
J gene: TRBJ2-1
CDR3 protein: CASSAMGLRNEQFF
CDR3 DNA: TGTGCCAGCAGCGCCATGGGACTTCGCAATGAGCAGTTCTTC